This T cell receptor beta chain was obtained from a study of persistence of HIV-infected CD4 T cells. Study-wide results and caveats: Antigen-responding cells were enriched for degenerate expanded CDR3beta sequences. CMV- and Gag-responding cells had lower TCRbeta richness than CD3/CD28-responding cells.

An overlapping HIV-1 Gag peptide pool stimulated these cells at 0.95 to 1 ug/peptide/mL. Sorted nonresponding memory CD4+ T cells were CD40L-negative, CD69-negative, CD45RO-high. Germline V gives CDR1 KGHDR, CDR2 SFDVKD. J lost 6 bases, V lost 7 bases, and 5 bases had no gene match. The CDR3 length is 14 residues. The libraries were made with immunoSEQ version 4 in survey mode. Here immunoSEQ multiplex PCR was the method, and the copy in TCRdb shows in-frame clones only, minus some. The sample shows tens of thousands of clones, roughly 75% of them seen only once. In its sample, this clone was seen a few times. What it binds is not known.

The chain employs TRBV24-1 and TRBJ1-4; 9 bases are a match to TRBD1. Sequenced material: CD4+ T cells sorted from PBMCs after roughly 20-hour stimulation, taken from a patient who received antiretroviral therapy. This sequence originates from an adult man with HIV who was CMV-seropositive. The CDR3 nucleotides read TGTGCCACCAGCGGGGGACAGGGTGATGAAAAACTGTTTTTT. It codes for CATSGGQGDEKLFF.